This is a list of T cell receptor beta chains from one sample in a study of T cells in Graves' hyperthyroidism and ophthalmopathy. TCRdb re-analysed the multiplex PCR reads in MiXCR, keeping a single row per CDR3 protein. The sample contains hundreds of thousands of distinct CDR3 sequences, 12% to 15% of which appear only once. Material: blood. The receptors were sampled from a woman aged 18-29 years with Graves' hyperthyroidism. Each CDR3 is given with its conserved first and last residue. The D gene is left open where the match is weak. Clone size, where shown, is once, few, many, or a class for clones that have expanded.

>.|TRBJ2-3|few|TRBV19
CASKSLAPDTQYF
TGTGCCAGTAAGAGTCTCGCCCCTGATACGCAGTATTTT
>TRBD1|TRBJ2-7|.|TRBV27
CASSYLGQGRSYEQYF
TGTGCCAGCAGTTATCTAGGACAGGGGAGGTCCTACGAGCAGTACTTC
>.|TRBJ2-7|many|TRBV6-1
CASRQNTGNMPYEQYF
TGTGCCAGCAGACAAAATACAGGGAATATGCCCTACGAGCAGTACTTC
>TRBD1|TRBJ2-5|few|TRBV6-5
CASISESRGRAIETQYF
TGTGCCAGCATTTCCGAATCCAGGGGGCGGGCCATCGAGACCCAGTACTTC
>TRBD2|TRBJ2-7|many|TRBV3-1
CASSQELGLAAYEQYF
TGTGCCAGCAGCCAAGAACTTGGACTAGCCGCCTACGAGCAGTACTTC
>TRBD2|TRBJ2-5|.|TRBV20-1
CSARGPLAGEETQYF
TGCAGTGCTAGAGGTCCCCTAGCGGGAGAAGAGACCCAGTACTTC
>.|TRBJ2-5|many|TRBV20-1
CSAPIRKETQYF
TGCAGTGCCCCGATACGAAAAGAGACCCAGTACTTC
>.|TRBJ2-2|few|TRBV30
CAWSPGSGELFF
TGTGCCTGGAGTCCAGGGAGCGGGGAGCTGTTTTTT
>TRBD2|TRBJ2-1|many|TRBV20-1
CSASKGLAGGRGEQFF
TGCAGTGCTAGTAAGGGACTAGCGGGAGGCCGGGGGGAGCAGTTCTTC
>.|TRBJ1-1|few|TRBV19
CASSIALGSNTEAFF
TGTGCCAGTAGTATAGCACTGGGGTCGAACACTGAAGCTTTCTTT
>.|TRBJ2-7|many|TRBV7-9
CASSPPPSYEQHF
TGTGCCAGCAGCCCGCCACCTTCCTACGAGCAGCACTTC
>.|TRBJ1-1|many|TRBV18
CASSPSAPRGSTEAFF
TGTGCCAGCTCACCATCGGCACCACGGGGGAGCACTGAAGCTTTCTTT
>TRBD2|TRBJ2-3|many|TRBV2
CASRGTSGRTDTQYF
TGTGCCAGCAGAGGGACTAGCGGACGCACAGATACGCAGTATTTT
>TRBD2|TRBJ2-7|many|TRBV27
CASRPGGAGGYEQYF
TGTGCCAGCAGACCCGGGGGGGCGGGAGGCTACGAGCAGTACTTC
>.|TRBJ1-1|.|TRBV5-5
CASSRMGNTEAFF
TGTGCCAGCAGCCGGATGGGGAACACTGAAGCTTTCTTT
>.|TRBJ1-5|.|TRBV5-6
CASSLGGERPQHF
TGTGCCAGCAGCTTGGGCGGAGAACGGCCCCAGCATTTT
>.|TRBJ2-3|.|TRBV7-2
CASSRGSPTDTQYF
TGTGCCAGCAGCCGGGGTAGCCCCACAGATACGCAGTATTTT
>.|TRBJ1-2|.|TRBV3-1
CASSQEGTVDGYTF
TGTGCCAGCAGCCAAGAGGGAACGGTGGATGGCTACACCTTC
>TRBD2|TRBJ2-1|.|TRBV7-6
CASSLGGLGGYNEQFF
TGTGCCAGCAGCTTAGGGGGACTAGGGGGGTACAATGAGCAGTTCTTC
>TRBD1|TRBJ2-5|many|TRBV20-1
CSARQGAHEETQYF
TGCAGTGCTAGACAGGGGGCGCACGAAGAGACCCAGTACTTC
>.|TRBJ2-3|many|TRBV12-3/TRBV12-4
CASSSGDTQYF
TGTGCCAGCAGTTCGGGCGATACGCAGTATTTT
>TRBD1|TRBJ2-1|many|TRBV6-2/TRBV6-3
CASRQTGGNEQFF
TGTGCCAGCAGGCAGACAGGGGGCAATGAGCAGTTCTTC
>TRBD1|TRBJ2-2|.|TRBV9
CASSHPGTGGYTGELFF
TGTGCCAGCAGCCATCCTGGGACAGGGGGCTACACCGGGGAGCTGTTTTTT
>.|TRBJ2-3|.|TRBV20-1
CSAPPGTDTQYF
TGCAGTGCCCCACCAGGCACAGATACGCAGTATTTT
>TRBD1|TRBJ1-1|many|TRBV20-1
CSARPSPGGLAEAFF
TGCAGTGCTAGACCATCACCAGGGGGCTTAGCTGAAGCTTTCTTT
>.|TRBJ2-1|.|TRBV11-2
CASSQARGHNEQFF
TGTGCCAGCAGCCAAGCTCGGGGACACAATGAGCAGTTCTTC
>TRBD1|TRBJ2-7|many|TRBV28
CAIQTGTYPYEQYF
TGTGCCATCCAGACAGGGACATACCCCTACGAGCAGTACTTC
>.|TRBJ1-2|few|TRBV4-1
CASSHPSQGNYGYTF
TGCGCCAGCAGCCATCCGTCCCAGGGTAACTATGGCTACACCTTC
>.|TRBJ2-5|many|TRBV7-2
CASSVPVGWKETQYF
TGTGCCAGCAGCGTCCCCGTAGGGTGGAAAGAGACCCAGTACTTC
>TRBD1|TRBJ1-5|.|TRBV29-1
CSVTGQGWDQPQHF
TGCAGCGTCACCGGACAGGGCTGGGATCAGCCCCAGCATTTT
>TRBD1|TRBJ2-7|few|TRBV12-3/TRBV12-4
CASSAGTGGTEQYF
TGTGCCAGCAGTGCAGGGACAGGGGGCACCGAGCAGTACTTC
>TRBD1|TRBJ1-2|many|TRBV28
CASSPLGTGEYSPLGYTF
TGTGCCAGCAGTCCCCTCGGGACAGGGGAGTATTCCCCCCTTGGCTACACCTTC
>.|TRBJ2-7|.|TRBV3-1
CASSQRQIYEQYF
TGTGCCAGCAGCCAACGACAGATCTACGAGCAGTACTTC
>.|TRBJ1-5|many|TRBV20-1
CSASLSVSNQPQHF
TGCAGTGCTAGTCTCTCGGTTAGCAATCAGCCCCAGCATTTT
>.|TRBJ2-3|few|TRBV20-1
CSAQPMSTQYF
TGCAGTGCGCAACCGATGAGTACACAGTATTTT
>TRBD2|TRBJ2-1|many|TRBV7-2
CASSLELAGDNEQFF
TGTGCCAGCAGCTTAGAGCTAGCGGGAGACAATGAGCAGTTCTTC
>TRBD2|TRBJ2-3|many|TRBV7-9
CASSLASTSGSADTQYF
TGTGCCAGCAGCTTAGCGTCCACTAGCGGGAGTGCAGATACGCAGTATTTT
>.|TRBJ2-3|many|TRBV7-2
CASRPASDTQYF
TGTGCCAGCAGGCCCGCCTCAGATACGCAGTATTTT
>TRBD2|TRBJ2-1|few|TRBV14
CASSHPWTRYYNEQFF
TGTGCCAGCAGCCATCCCTGGACTAGATACTACAATGAGCAGTTCTTC
>TRBD2|TRBJ2-1|many|TRBV20-1
CSATGLAGGLYNEQFF
TGCAGTGCTACCGGACTAGCGGGAGGGCTCTACAATGAGCAGTTCTTC
>.|TRBJ1-4|few|TRBV28
CASIPGRRGKANEKLFF
TGTGCCAGCATCCCGGGTAGAAGGGGGAAGGCTAATGAAAAACTGTTTTTT
>TRBD1|TRBJ2-5|few|TRBV9
CASSPRTGGGHQETQYF
TGTGCCAGCAGCCCCCGCACAGGGGGCGGTCACCAAGAGACCCAGTACTTC
>.|TRBJ2-7|.|TRBV6-1
CATSGQRLYEQYF
TGTGCCACCTCCGGACAGAGACTTTACGAGCAGTACTTC
>.|TRBJ2-7|few|TRBV12-3/TRBV12-4
CASSFNTLGYEQYF
TGTGCCAGCAGTTTTAACACCCTAGGCTACGAGCAGTACTTC
>TRBD1|TRBJ1-1|.|TRBV28
CASRPGTGGPGAFF
TGTGCCAGCAGACCCGGGACAGGGGGCCCTGGAGCTTTCTTT